These T cell receptor beta chains were read from a single sample in a study of T cell repertoires in ileal Crohn's disease. The repertoire was sequenced with immunoSEQ multiplex PCR; TCRdb's copy has only in-frame clones and lacks some. This sample has more than 1,500 clones, with 75% to 90% found just once. Sequences were obtained from ileal tissue. The receptors were gathered from an adult with Crohn's disease. The CDR3 runs from the conserved cysteine through the conserved F or W. The order of the fields is D gene, J gene, V gene, clone size, CDR3 protein, CDR3 DNA. A D gene is named only where the DNA matches it firmly. Only part of the rows carry a size: once, few, many, or a class if the clone is expanded.

D: TRBD2; J: TRBJ2-3; V: TRBV5-1; size: .; CDR3: CASSSRTSGRRDTQYF; DNA: TGCGCCAGCAGCTCTAGGACTAGCGGGAGGCGGGATACGCAGTATTTT
D: .; J: TRBJ1-1; V: TRBV5-1; size: .; CDR3: CASSLDRVNTEAFF; DNA: TGCGCCAGCAGCTTGGACAGAGTGAACACTGAAGCTTTCTTT
D: .; J: TRBJ1-5; V: TRBV19; size: .; CDR3: CASSTTPGNQPQHF; DNA: TGTGCCAGTAGTACTACCCCAGGGAATCAGCCCCAGCATTTT
D: .; J: TRBJ2-7; V: TRBV5-1; size: .; CDR3: CASSLAKGQGSYEQYF; DNA: TGCGCCAGCAGCTTGGCCAAAGGGCAGGGGTCCTACGAGCAGTACTTC
D: TRBD1; J: TRBJ2-1; V: TRBV6-6; size: once; CDR3: CASSYSNRGNEQFF; DNA: TGTGCCAGCAGTTACTCGAACAGGGGCAATGAGCAGTTCTTC
D: TRBD1; J: TRBJ1-2; V: TRBV5-1; size: .; CDR3: CASSFGQGRGGYTF; DNA: TGCGCCAGCAGCTTCGGACAGGGTCGAGGGGGCTACACCTTC
D: TRBD2; J: TRBJ2-4; V: TRBV7-9; size: .; CDR3: CASSLGTTQLLDIQYF; DNA: TGTGCCAGCAGCCTCGGGACTACCCAATTATTAGACATTCAGTACTTC
D: .; J: TRBJ2-7; V: TRBV7-8; size: .; CDR3: CASSSRSYEQYF; DNA: TGTGCCAGCAGCTCCCGATCCTACGAGCAGTACTTC
D: .; J: TRBJ2-1; V: TRBV5-4; size: few; CDR3: CASSYPGNEQFF; DNA: TGTGCCAGCAGCTACCCAGGGAATGAGCAGTTCTTC
D: .; J: TRBJ1-5; V: TRBV2; size: .; CDR3: CASSAEQISNQPQHF; DNA: TGTGCCAGCAGTGCTGAACAGATTAGCAATCAGCCCCAGCATTTT
D: TRBD1; J: TRBJ2-2; V: TRBV4-1; size: .; CDR3: CASSQDLTRDRVTGELFF; DNA: TGCGCCAGCAGCCAAGATCTGACTCGGGACAGGGTCACCGGGGAGCTGTTTTTT
D: .; J: TRBJ2-3; V: TRBV11-2; size: .; CDR3: CASSSGGYGGYSDTQYF; DNA: TGTGCCAGCAGTTCGGGCGGGTATGGGGGGTATTCAGATACGCAGTATTTT
D: TRBD1; J: TRBJ2-4; V: TRBV7-9; size: .; CDR3: CASSLGQGASIQYF; DNA: TGTGCCAGCAGCCTCGGACAGGGGGCAAGCATTCAGTACTTC
D: .; J: TRBJ2-7; V: TRBV28; size: .; CDR3: CASRSTATLTYEQYF; DNA: TGTGCCAGCAGAAGTACAGCCACACTTACCTACGAGCAGTACTTC
D: .; J: TRBJ2-7; V: TRBV11-2; size: .; CDR3: CASSSRQLYPYEQYF; DNA: TGTGCCAGCAGCTCTAGACAGCTATATCCCTACGAGCAGTACTTC
D: .; J: TRBJ2-1; V: TRBV4-1; size: .; CDR3: CASSWDTNEQFF; DNA: TGCGCCAGCAGCTGGGACACCAATGAGCAGTTCTTC
D: .; J: TRBJ1-2; V: TRBV7-8; size: .; CDR3: CASSLGVATGNYGYTF; DNA: TGTGCCAGCAGCTTAGGGGTGGCCACGGGAAACTATGGCTACACCTTC
D: TRBD2; J: TRBJ2-1; V: TRBV9; size: .; CDR3: CASSVEGTSGNEQFF; DNA: TGTGCCAGCAGCGTAGAGGGGACTAGCGGCAATGAGCAGTTCTTC
D: TRBD1; J: TRBJ1-2; V: TRBV6-4; size: .; CDR3: CASSETGESDYGYTF; DNA: TGTGCCAGCAGTGAAACAGGGGAATCGGACTATGGCTACACCTTC
D: TRBD1; J: TRBJ1-2; V: TRBV5-4; size: .; CDR3: CASSFNRGQGDGYTF; DNA: TGTGCCAGCAGCTTTAACAGGGGGCAGGGGGATGGCTACACCTTC
D: TRBD1; J: TRBJ1-4; V: TRBV4-2; size: .; CDR3: CASSDRGANEKLFF; DNA: TGTGCCAGCAGTGACAGGGGAGCTAATGAAAAACTGTTTTTT
D: .; J: TRBJ1-5; V: TRBV28; size: .; CDR3: CASSWTVGDQPQHF; DNA: TGTGCCAGCAGTTGGACAGTCGGGGATCAGCCCCAGCATTTT
D: .; J: TRBJ1-2; V: TRBV19; size: .; CDR3: CASSLGRNYGYTF; DNA: TGTGCCAGTAGTCTAGGGAGGAACTATGGCTACACCTTC
D: .; J: TRBJ2-2; V: TRBV2; size: few; CDR3: CASSEPEALNTGELFF; DNA: TGTGCCAGCAGTGAACCGGAAGCGCTGAACACCGGGGAGCTGTTTTTT
D: .; J: TRBJ2-3; V: TRBV27; size: .; CDR3: CASSRQVATDTQYF; DNA: TGTGCCAGCAGTCGGCAGGTCGCCACAGATACGCAGTATTTT
D: .; J: TRBJ2-3; V: TRBV7-9; size: .; CDR3: CASSLGAGTDTQYF; DNA: TGTGCCAGCAGCTTAGGTGCAGGAACAGATACGCAGTATTTT
D: .; J: TRBJ1-1; V: TRBV19; size: .; CDR3: CASSMKGDTEAFF; DNA: TGTGCCAGTAGTATGAAGGGGGACACTGAAGCTTTCTTT
D: .; J: TRBJ1-1; V: TRBV2; size: few; CDR3: CASIISALANTEAFF; DNA: TGTGCCAGCATTATCTCGGCCCTAGCGAACACTGAAGCTTTCTTT
D: .; J: TRBJ2-3; V: TRBV11-2; size: .; CDR3: CASSLAEGELPDTQYF; DNA: TGTGCCAGCAGCTTAGCCGAGGGAGAGCTCCCAGATACGCAGTATTTT
D: .; J: TRBJ1-1; V: TRBV19; size: .; CDR3: CASRAGAGYTEAFF; DNA: TGTGCCAGTAGGGCAGGGGCTGGCTACACTGAAGCTTTCTTT
D: .; J: TRBJ2-1; V: TRBV6-1; size: .; CDR3: CASSEEDRPYNEQFF; DNA: TGTGCCAGCAGTGAAGAGGACAGACCATACAATGAGCAGTTCTTC
D: .; J: TRBJ2-3; V: TRBV9; size: once; CDR3: CASNQRVPTDTQYF; DNA: TGTGCCAGCAATCAGCGGGTCCCCACAGATACGCAGTATTTT
D: TRBD1; J: TRBJ2-2; V: TRBV27; size: .; CDR3: CASTQGQSRAGELFF; DNA: TGTGCCAGCACCCAGGGACAGAGCCGTGCCGGGGAGCTGTTTTTT